The source of this TCR beta chain is a study of blood T cell repertoires in COVID-19. The Seattle patients joined while their infection was active and were tracked longitudinally afterward. Using immunoSEQ multiplex PCR, the repertoire was profiled, and TCRdb retains in-frame clones only, with some absent. Of about 130,000 clones detected, 90% to 95% appear once; the ten largest clones hold approximately 2%. CDR3 length: 13 residues. From germline, CDR1 is MGHRA and CDR2 YSYEKL. V was pared by 0 bases and J by 0 bases, with 2 bases between. The material sequenced was peripheral blood. J is TRBJ1-1 and V is TRBV4-1; D not resolved. This clonotype was obtained from a man aged 50 to 59 with COVID-19, enrolled during active disease. CDR3 region: CASSQDLNTEAFF. The CDR3 bases are TGCGCCAGCAGCCAAGACTTGAACACTGAAGCTTTCTTT.